This T cell receptor (beta chain) appears in the sequencing data of a study of a mutant IDH1 vaccine in newly diagnosed glioma. At the level of the study: Pretreatment consisted of radiotherapy, temozolomide, or both, with most receiving both.

Germline CDR1 SNHLY, CDR2 FYNNEI. The length of the CDR3 is 14 residues. Trimming stripped 6 bases from V and 4 bases from J, with 15 bases between. This clone came up a few times. The protocol was immunoSEQ multiplex PCR, while the TCRdb copy is restricted to in-frame clones and leaves out a portion. The sample lists about 66,000 clones; approximately 83% were seen once. Noted time point: baseline, week 1 (first vaccination visit). Treatment: pre-vaccination baseline after standard-of-care therapy. Newly diagnosed WHO grade 3 or 4 IDH1-mutant, ATRX-lost astrocytomas were identified in the donors. The sample here was PBMCs, taken from a glioma patient treated with radiotherapy, temozolomide or both. The source is a man in his thirties or forties with glioma. V is TRBV2 and J is TRBJ1-1; no clear D gene. CDR3 in amino acids: CASSMDLIGTEAFF. CDR3 DNA sequence: TGTGCCAGCAGCATGGACTTGATCGGCACTGAAGCTTTCTTT.